This is a list of T cell receptor beta chains from one sample in a study of T cell responses to AZD1222 COVID-19 vaccine. Repertoires were generated with immunoSEQ multiplex PCR, while TCRdb's copy carries only in-frame clones and drops some. The sample shows some 150,000 clones, around 90% of them seen only once. Specimen: peripheral blood, collected on day 0 of MenACWY control vaccination. Receptor source: an adult in good health. Each CDR3 is given with its conserved first and last residue. The order of the fields is clone size, J gene, D gene, V gene, CDR3 DNA, CDR3 protein. The D gene is left open where the match is weak. Part of the rows lack a size; the others show once, few, many or a class for expanded clones.

>-|TRBJ2-3|TRBD2|TRBV19
TGTGCCAGTAGTATGGCGGGGGGATTACCCTACACAGATACGCAGTATTTT
CASSMAGGLPYTDTQYF
>-|TRBJ2-7|TRBD1|TRBV10-3
TGTGCCATCGGCCCAGGGGGAACCTCCTACGAGCAGTACTTC
CAIGPGGTSYEQYF
>-|TRBJ1-6|-|TRBV6-5
TGTGCCAGCAGTTACGCGTTCAATTCACCCCTCCACTTT
CASSYAFNSPLHF
>-|TRBJ1-6|-|TRBV27
TGTGCCAGCAATATGGACGGAGATAATTCACCCCTCCACTTT
CASNMDGDNSPLHF
>-|TRBJ2-7|-|TRBV28
TGTGCCAGCAGTTCAACTAGACAGACACCCTCCTACGAGCAGTACTTC
CASSSTRQTPSYEQYF
>once|TRBJ1-1|-|TRBV3-1/TRBV3-2
TGTGCCAGCAGCCAAACTGTGATGAACACTGAAGCTTTCTTT
CASSQTVMNTEAFF
>-|TRBJ2-7|-|TRBV27
TGTGCCAGCAGTTTTCTCTGGGGCCCCTACGAGCAGTACTTC
CASSFLWGPYEQYF
>once|TRBJ1-1|-|TRBV28
TGTGCCAGCAGTTATCGCCTGGGAGCTTTCTTT
CASSYRLGAFF
>-|TRBJ1-1|TRBD1|TRBV4-1
TGCGCCAGCAGCCAACCCTCGACAGGGGGGACTGAAGCTTTCTTT
CASSQPSTGGTEAFF
>few|TRBJ1-5|-|TRBV28
TGTGCCAGCAGCGGGAGGGGGGTTGGCAATCAGCCCCAGCATTTT
CASSGRGVGNQPQHF
>-|TRBJ1-4|-|TRBV6-5
TGTGCCAGCAGGCGTACAGGGGAAAAACTGTTTTTT
CASRRTGEKLFF
>-|TRBJ1-2|TRBD1|TRBV28
TGTGCCAGCAGTCTTATGGCCGGGACAGGAGACTATGGCTACACCTTC
CASSLMAGTGDYGYTF
>few|TRBJ2-1|TRBD1|TRBV11-2
TGTGCCAGCAGCTTAGGGGCAGGGACAGGCCAAGGTGGGCAGTTCTTC
CASSLGAGTGQGGQFF
>-|TRBJ1-2|-|TRBV11-3
TGTGCCAGCAGCCCGCGGACAGTCTGGGACTATGGCTACACCTTC
CASSPRTVWDYGYTF
>-|TRBJ1-5|-|TRBV12-3/TRBV12-4
TGTGCCAGCAGTAAGTTTGGCAATCAGCCCCAGCATTTT
CASSKFGNQPQHF
>-|TRBJ1-3|-|TRBV7-9
TGTGCCAGCAGCTTAGGTTTGGATGGAAACACCATATATTTT
CASSLGLDGNTIYF
>-|TRBJ2-7|-|TRBV11-3
TGTGCCAGCACCGCGACCTCCGGGGACTACGAGCAGTACTTC
CASTATSGDYEQYF
>-|TRBJ2-2|-|TRBV10-3
TGTGCCATCAGTGAGAGACCCGGGGAGCTGTTTTTT
CAISERPGELFF
>-|TRBJ1-1|-|TRBV5-4
TGTGCCAGCAGCTTATCAGGGATTTACACTGAAGCTTTCTTT
CASSLSGIYTEAFF
>-|TRBJ1-2|-|TRBV19
TGTGCCAGTAGTGCCGACAGACTGAATTCCAACTATGGCTACACCTTC
CASSADRLNSNYGYTF
>few|TRBJ1-1|TRBD1|TRBV6-5
TGTGCCAGCAGTAACGGACAGGCCACTGAAGCTTTCTTT
CASSNGQATEAFF
>-|TRBJ1-2|-|TRBV2
TGTGCCAGCAGGCTAGGAAGGGACTATGGCTACACCTTC
CASRLGRDYGYTF
>-|TRBJ1-1|-|TRBV27
TGTGCCAGCAGTCTCTCGGGACTTACCCGTTATGAAGCTTTCTTT
CASSLSGLTRYEAFF